This paragraph covers one T cell receptor beta chain sequence. Its cognate antigen is unknown. Beta-chain TCR CDR3 regions were amplified from RNA transcripts. RT-PCR was first run with HTBI primers, then multiplex PCR in a second round. TCRdb ran MiXCR on the multiplex PCR reads and lists one entry per CDR3 protein. This table has almost 750,000 distinct CDR3 sequences, approximately 40% appearing once. This CDR3 comprises 13 residues. V was clipped by 6 bases and J by 8 bases, with 16 bases between them. Germline values: CDR1 SEHNR, CDR2 FQNEAQ (reference sequence). The record originates from a study of Graves' ophthalmopathy and Graves' hyperthyroidism. Overall study results and limits: Sensitivity of 87.88% and specificity of around 80% were achieved when a 13-signature model separated ophthalmopathy from stable hyperthyroidism. Prediction of ophthalmopathy progression reached roughly 64% sensitivity and 72% to 80% specificity.

Presentation of ophthalmopathy in the donors involved moderate-to-severe activity, CAS ≥3, NOSPECS ≥4 and a duration under 3 months. What supplied the PBMCs was about 9.1 ml of fresh peripheral blood. V gene TRBV7-9 combines with J gene TRBJ1-2; D remains unclear. The source of this sequence is an adult man with Graves' ophthalmopathy. Sequences were obtained from peripheral blood. In DNA form, the CDR3 reads TGTGCCAGCAGTTCCCCTTCGAGGGTCGGCTACACCTTC. Residues: CASSSPSRVGYTF.